A single sample is the source of the 30 T cell receptor beta chains below, sequenced in a study of high-grade serous ovarian cancer treatment subgroups. Clones were sequenced by immunoSEQ multiplex PCR, and TCRdb holds only the in-frame ones, with some missing. The sample consists of 1,900 or so clones, around 80% of them appearing once. Tumor samples were obtained before definitive surgery or chemotherapy. The sample comprised tumor tissue. The source of these receptors is a human donor with high-grade serous ovarian cancer.

This chain joins TRBV7-8 and TRBJ2-3; the D is unclear. With 1 base removed from V and 2 bases from J, the gap between germline ends came to 1 base. CDR1 is SGHVS and CDR2 is FQNEAQ in the germline V gene. The CDR3 consists of 12 residues. CDR3 bases: TGTGCCAGCAGCTTAGACACAGATACGCAGTATTTT. Protein: CASSLDTDTQYF.

This chain connects TRBV4-3 to TRBJ2-7; D remains ambiguous. The CDR3 consists of 14 residues. Germline V gene data show CDR1 as LGHNA and CDR2 as YSLEER. V was clipped by 0 bases and J by 2 bases, with 8 bases between them. CDR3 residues: CASSQDRKTYEQYF. The CDR3 DNA reads TGCGCCAGCAGCCAAGATCGGAAAACCTACGAGCAGTACTTC.

This clone was detected only once. V and J are TRBV4-2 and TRBJ1-5, with D unclear. The CDR3 has 14 residues. Germline V gives CDR1 LGHNA, CDR2 YNFKEQ. Trimming removed 0 bases from V and 11 bases from J, with 14 bases in between. In nucleotides, the CDR3 is TGTGCCAGCAGCCAAGATCGAGGGTCCCAGGCCCAGCATTTT. Translated: CASSQDRGSQAQHF.

The rearrangement uses TRBV4-3 and TRBJ1-4; the match to TRBD1 covers 8 bases. The CDR3 contains 15 residues. Germline V gene sequence: CDR1 LGHNA, CDR2 YSLEER. V dropped 7 bases and J dropped 5; count of bases not matched to a gene: 9. The CDR3 DNA reads as TGCGCCAGCAAGGGTCTCGACAGGGGAAATGAAAAACTGTTTTTT. This codes for CASKGLDRGNEKLFF.

This clone was recorded a few times. The V gene is TRBV7-8, the J gene TRBJ2-6, with D hard to call. The CDR3 contains 15 residues. The germline V and J ends were trimmed by 2 bases and 0 bases, with 5 bases remaining between them. Germline CDR1 and CDR2: SGHVS and FQNEAQ. CDR3 sequence reads: CASSLRDSGANVLTF. The CDR3, as DNA: TGTGCCAGCAGCTTAAGAGACTCTGGGGCCAACGTCCTGACTTTC.

Written as DNA, the CDR3 is TGTGCCAGCAGCTTGGGTCGCGGTGGCTACAATGAGCAGTTCTTC. It specifies CASSLGRGGYNEQFF. The chain has TRBV5-4 and TRBJ2-1; D is unresolved. This CDR3 spans 15 amino acids. Trimming took 0 bases from V and 3 from J, leaving 10 bases between them. Looked up from germline, CDR1 is SGHNT and CDR2 is YYREEE (reference sequence).

This clone was observed once. The V call is TRBV4-2, the J call TRBJ2-3; 7 nucleotides align to TRBD2. In germline, CDR1 is LGHNA, CDR2 YNFKEQ. Unmatched junction bases numbered 14, after V lost 2 bases and J lost 0 bases. The CDR3 loop spans 19 amino acids. CDR3 protein: CASSQRSGRSSSSTDTQYF. The CDR3 DNA reads as TGTGCCAGCAGCCAAAGGTCCGGGAGGTCGTCGTCTAGCACAGATACGCAGTATTTT.

The chain uses TRBV4-3 and TRBJ2-5; no clear D gene. The germline V gene has CDR1 LGHNA and CDR2 YSLEER. This CDR3 is built from 13 residues. With 0 bases removed from V and 4 bases from J, the gap between germline ends came to 6 bases. The CDR3 reads CASSQELGETQYF. The CDR3, as DNA: TGCGCCAGCAGCCAAGAGCTAGGAGAGACCCAGTACTTC.

In this sample, this clone turned up a few times. V usage is TRBV6-1 and J usage is TRBJ1-1, with a tentative D call TRBD1 (6 bases). Trimming cost V 8 bases and J 7 bases, with 14 bases left between them. Germline V lookup: CDR1 MNHNS, CDR2 SASEGT. The CDR3 is made up of 12 amino acids. CDR3 DNA: TGTGCCAGCGATCAGGGGTCGGGTGAAGCTTTCTTT. This encodes CASDQGSGEAFF.

This clone was detected a few times. The V call is TRBV18, the J call TRBJ1-6, with D hard to call. Trimming took off 3 bases at V and 0 bases at J, with 15 bases between the two ends. Germline lookup yields CDR1 KGHSH and CDR2 LQKENI. The length of the CDR3 is 18 residues. The CDR3 sequence: CASSPLNSRSSYNSPLHF. CDR3 DNA sequence: TGTGCCAGCTCACCCCTGAATAGTAGGAGCTCCTATAATTCACCCCTCCACTTT.

The gene calls are TRBV15 and TRBJ2-1, with TRBD1 identical over 9 bases. V shed 0 bases, J shed 5 bases, and the junction held 8 bases outside the gene matches. Germline V gene lookup returns CDR1 LNHNV and CDR2 YYDKDF (reference sequence). CDR3 size: 17 residues. The CDR3 region has the DNA TGTGCCACCAGCAGAGAGCCTGGACAGGGGTGGAACAATGAGCAGTTCTTC. Translated, it gives CATSREPGQGWNNEQFF.

The chain couples TRBV7-9 to TRBJ1-1; 7 nucleotides agree with TRBD1. The germline V gene has CDR1 SEHNR and CDR2 FQNEAQ (reference sequence). The V segment lost 1 base and the J segment 5 bases; nucleotides outside the gene matches: 7. CDR3 length equals 15 residues. CDR3 nucleotide sequence: TGTGCCAGCAGCTTAGTACAGGGGCGAGCAACTGAAGCTTTCTTT. Translating gives CASSLVQGRATEAFF.

This clone showed up just a few times. The chain recombines TRBV4-1 with TRBJ2-1, with 12 bases aligning to TRBD1. The CDR3 runs 15 residues. In germline, CDR1 is MGHRA, CDR2 YSYEKL. The trim removed 1 base at V and 10 bases at J, leaving 5 bases unmatched. Here the CDR3 DNA reads TGCGCCAGCAGCCAAGCCGGGACAGGGGGCAAAGAGCAGTTCTTC. This codes for CASSQAGTGGKEQFF.

The chain employs TRBV4-2 and TRBJ1-5; 8 bases are a match to TRBD1. This CDR3 contains 16 residues. V trimming: 1 base; J trimming: 2 bases; junction bases outside the gene matches: 4. Germline V gene data show CDR1 as LGHNA and CDR2 as YNFKEQ. The CDR3 DNA is TGTGCCAGCAGCCAAGCTGTACAGGGGGGCAATCAGCCCCAGCATTTT. Amino acid sequence: CASSQAVQGGNQPQHF.

The table lists this clone with a count of one. The chain joins TRBV4-3 to TRBJ2-1, with 8 bases lining up with TRBD2. Per the germline V gene, CDR1 is LGHNA and CDR2 is YSLEER. This CDR3 has 14 residues. J was trimmed by 9 bases and V by 4 bases; bases with no gene match: 8. As DNA, the CDR3 is TGCGCCAGCAGCCTCACTTCGAGCGGGAGTGAGCAGTTCTTC. It yields the protein CASSLTSSGSEQFF.

DNA of the CDR3: TGTGCCAGCAGCTCCCGGGCCTCCAGCGCGACCGGGGAGCTGTTTTTT. It translates to CASSSRASSATGELFF. This chain uses TRBV5-5 with TRBJ2-2; unclear D gene. The CDR3 is made up of 16 amino acids. The V end was cut by 3 bases, the J end by 5 bases, with 17 bases between. Looked up from germline, CDR1 is SGHKS and CDR2 is YYEKEE (reference sequence).

This clone came up a few times. The rearrangement links TRBV5-1 to TRBJ2-3; D not certain. V dropped 0 bases and J dropped 1 base, with 6 bases sitting between them. The CDR3 has 14 amino acids. CDR1 is SGHRS and CDR2 is YFSETQ in the germline V gene. For the CDR3, the DNA is TGCGCCAGCAGCTTGGGTCAGCGCACAGATACGCAGTATTTT. As protein: CASSLGQRTDTQYF.

The chain links TRBV4-1 to TRBJ2-3, with TRBD2 identical over 9 bases. Per the germline V gene, CDR1 is MGHRA and CDR2 is YSYEKL. V shed 0 bases, J shed 6 bases, and the junction held 7 bases outside the gene matches. This CDR3 comprises 16 residues. The chain's CDR3 is CASSQDPSGARDTQYF. In nucleotides, the CDR3 is TGCGCCAGCAGCCAAGATCCTAGCGGGGCCAGGGATACGCAGTATTTT.

The chain has TRBV7-3 and TRBJ1-1; the match to TRBD1 covers 12 bases. This CDR3 contains 18 residues. V was pared by 0 bases and J by 4 bases, with 9 bases of the junction left unmatched. CDR1 is SGHTA and CDR2 is FQGTGA in the germline V gene. CDR3 residues: CASSLTLLGQGARTEAFF. In DNA form, the CDR3 reads TGTGCCAGCAGCTTAACTCTTTTGGGACAGGGGGCTCGCACTGAAGCTTTCTTT.

The rearrangement links TRBV6-1 to TRBJ2-2, with TRBD2 matching 10 bases. CDR1 and CDR2 (germline): MNHNS, SASEGT. J gave up 3 bases and V 2 bases, and 3 bases lay outside the gene matches. CDR3 size: 16 residues. The CDR3 spells CASSELAGDDTGELFF. In DNA, the CDR3 is TGTGCCAGCAGTGAACTAGCGGGAGATGACACCGGGGAGCTGTTTTTT.

This clone turned up a few times. The rearrangement uses TRBV6-4 and TRBJ2-3; TRBD1 matches 8 bases. This CDR3 spans 15 amino acids. V lost 3 bases and J lost 1; bases outside the gene matches: 3. Germline V gene lookup returns CDR1 MRHNA and CDR2 SNTAGT. The CDR3 DNA reads as TGTGCCAGCAGTGAGGCGACAGGGGGCACAGATACGCAGTATTTT. Translated, it gives CASSEATGGTDTQYF.

This clone is classed as large. V and J are TRBV14 and TRBJ1-1; D is uncertain. The CDR3 covers 13 residues. The V end was cut by 1 base, the J end by 6 bases, with 9 bases between. The germline V gene encodes CDR1 SGHDN and CDR2 FVKESK. The CDR3 spells CASSQVGRPEAFF. CDR3 sequence (DNA): TGTGCCAGCAGCCAAGTGGGAAGGCCTGAAGCTTTCTTT.

The genes are TRBV29-1 and TRBJ2-2; no clear D gene. Germline V CDR1 and CDR2: SQVTM, ANQGSEA. Deletions cut 5 bases from V and 4 bases from J, with 8 bases between. This CDR3 is 12 amino acids long. CDR3 region: CSVRITTGELFF. The DNA for the CDR3 is TGCAGCGTTAGAATCACCACCGGGGAGCTGTTTTTT.

The chain joins TRBV11-1 to TRBJ2-2; no definite D call. V was shortened by 5 bases and J by 8 bases, with 12 bases between the two germline ends. The CDR3 length is 13 residues. Germline CDR1 and CDR2: SGHAT and FQDESV (reference sequence). The CDR3 region has the DNA TGTGCCAGCAGCCCATTACAAGGTGGGGAGCTGTTTTTT. Residues: CASSPLQGGELFF.

The chain uses TRBV9 and TRBJ2-1; 8 bases match TRBD1. V was clipped by 2 bases and J by 3 bases; unmatched bases: 4. This CDR3 contains 15 residues. From germline, CDR1 is SGDLS and CDR2 YYNGEE. CDR3 amino acids: CASSVGDRNYNEQFF. Written as DNA, the CDR3 is TGTGCCAGCAGCGTCGGGGACAGGAACTACAATGAGCAGTTCTTC. The full variable domain, with the rest looked up from reference TRBV9 and TRBJ2-1, is DSGVTQTPKHLITATGQRVTLRCSPRSGDLSVYWYQQSLDQGLQFLIQYYNGEERAKGNILERFSAQQFPDLHSELNLSSLELGDSALYFCASSVGDRNYNEQFFGPGTRLTVL.

The V and J genes are TRBV5-1 and TRBJ2-2, with TRBD1 matching 7 bases. This CDR3 is 16 amino acids long. CDR1 is SGHRS, CDR2 YFSETQ, per germline. The V gene end was trimmed by 0 bases and the J gene end by 7 bases; junction bases not matched to a gene: 9. CDR3 region: CASSLGGGEIVGELFF. The CDR3 bases are TGCGCCAGCAGCTTGGGAGGGGGCGAGATTGTCGGGGAGCTGTTTTTT. Combining the CDR3 with reference TRBV5-1 and TRBJ2-2 gives the whole variable domain KAGVTQTPRYLIKTRGQQVTLSCSPISGHRSVSWYQQTPGQGLQFLFEYFSETQRNKGNFPGRFSGRQFSNSRSEMNVSTLELGDSALYLCASSLGGGEIVGELFFGEGSRLTVL.

This clone was seen only once. The chain combines TRBV28 with TRBJ1-5; 7 bases match TRBD1. Germline values: CDR1 MDHEN, CDR2 SYDVKM. J gave up 2 bases and V 3 bases, and 7 bases lay outside the gene matches. This CDR3 spans 16 amino acids. The CDR3: CASSFRYRGGNQPQHF. The DNA for the CDR3 is TGTGCCAGCAGTTTTCGGTACAGGGGTGGCAATCAGCCCCAGCATTTT.

The chain is built from TRBV5-1 and TRBJ1-1; the D is unclear. The CDR3 runs 13 residues. Between the trimmed V and J ends, which lost 5 bases and 0 bases, there was a span of 8 bases. Germline loops: CDR1 SGHRS, CDR2 YFSETQ. The CDR3 nucleotides are TGCGCCAGCAGACTGGATATGAACACTGAAGCTTTCTTT. Translated, it gives CASRLDMNTEAFF. Looking up the rest from reference TRBV5-1 and TRBJ1-1 gives the full variable domain: KAGVTQTPRYLIKTRGQQVTLSCSPISGHRSVSWYQQTPGQGLQFLFEYFSETQRNKGNFPGRFSGRQFSNSRSEMNVSTLELGDSALYLCASRLDMNTEAFFGQGTRLTVV.

This chain connects TRBV4-1 to TRBJ2-5, with TRBD1 identical over 8 bases. The CDR3 spans 14 residues. V lost 6 bases, J lost 2 bases, and 5 bases stayed unmatched. Germline values: CDR1 MGHRA, CDR2 YSYEKL. The CDR3 sequence: CASRGTGEQETQYF. The CDR3 DNA follows: TGCGCCAGCAGGGGGACAGGAGAACAAGAGACCCAGTACTTC.

This clone came up a few times. The chain has TRBV6-6 and TRBJ1-6; TRBD1 matches at 7 bases. V gave up 1 base and J gave up 10 bases; unmatched junction bases: 7. The CDR3 runs 15 residues. Germline V gives CDR1 MNHNY, CDR2 SVGAGI (reference sequence). The CDR3 DNA reads as TGTGCCAGCAGTTACTTGACAGGGTCTACCTCACCCCTCCACTTT. It yields the protein CASSYLTGSTSPLHF.